Sequencing of this T cell receptor (beta chain) was carried out in a study of human T cells and chemical hapten exposure. Background on the study: DPC (0.01%) was patch tested on the upper back and read at 6 days. Whole-study findings and limits: DPC sensitization left the count of TCRs above 1 in 1000 unchanged.

This clonotype has more than one count but fewer than ten. Its antigen is undetermined. The junction had 9 bases not matched to a gene; V was cut back by 7 bases and J by 4 bases. The V gene's germline CDR1 is SEHNR and CDR2 FQNEAQ (reference sequence). The CDR3 sequence is 14 residues long. Time point given: pre-sensitization, week 0. Treatment described: therapeutic diphenylcyclopropenone sensitization with weekly scalp DPC. MiXCR was run by TCRdb on the RACE reads, yielding one entry per CDR3 protein. This table holds about 51,000 distinct CDR3 sequences, 9.4% found once. The rearrangement uses TRBV7-9 and TRBJ1-1, with 7 bases aligning to TRBD1. This specimen consisted of whole blood, obtained in connection with sensitization to the hapten diphenylcyclopropenone (DPC). The sequence was collected from a woman aged 40 to 50 with alopecia areata. Some clones in this sample may be carry-over from other donors' samples. CDR3 coding DNA: TGTGCCAGCACCCCGCAGGGGGGGGGCACTGAAGCTTTCTTT. As protein: CASTPQGGGTEAFF.